The rows below give T cell receptor beta chains drawn from one sample of a study of molecular identifiers for immune sequencing clone quantification. TCRdb used MiXCR to reprocess the PCR reads, holding one entry per CDR3 protein. The sample carries hundreds of thousands of distinct CDR3 sequences, roughly 23% recorded once. Sample: naive CD8+ T cells from blood, with Jurkat cell RNA spiked in. Source of these receptors: a human donor in good health. Some libraries in this study had Jurkat cell RNA spiked in. Both conserved end residues are part of each CDR3. Fields, in order: V gene, clone size, J gene, D gene, CDR3 length, CDR3 DNA, CDR3 protein. D genes are given only for firm matches. The size of a clone is reported for some rows only, either as once, few or many, or as a class for expanded clones.

TRBV4-3	many	TRBJ1-1	.	17	TGCGCCAGCAGCCAAAGCACCACGCGAATAGGCGGGTTGAAAGCTTTCTTT	CASSQSTTRIGGLKAFF
TRBV19	few	TRBJ1-5	.	16	TGTGCCAGTAGTATTTATCCGGGGGTGGGCAATCAGCCCCAGCATTTT	CASSIYPGVGNQPQHF
TRBV7-6	many	TRBJ1-6	.	16	TGTGCCAGCAGCCAATCCCTGGGAAGGGTTGATTCACCCCTCCACTTT	CASSQSLGRVDSPLHF
TRBV7-8	few	TRBJ2-1	TRBD2	15	TGTGCCAGCAGCGAGGGCGGGAGTTTTTACAATGAGCAGTTCTTC	CASSEGGSFYNEQFF
TRBV19	.	TRBJ2-1	.	13	TGTGCCAGTACCGAAGGGGGGGCCGATGAGCAGTTCTTC	CASTEGGADEQFF
TRBV27	.	TRBJ2-3	.	14	TGTGCCAGCAGTAGCCTTTTGGGCGCAGATACGCAGTATTTT	CASSSLLGADTQYF
TRBV10-3	few	TRBJ2-2	.	15	TGTGCCATCAGTGATTACATGCTGAACACCGGGGAGCTGTTTTTT	CAISDYMLNTGELFF
TRBV27	.	TRBJ1-6	TRBD1	15	TGTGCCAGCAGCCCTCCGGGACAGGGAACTTCACCCCTCCACTTT	CASSPPGQGTSPLHF
TRBV4-1	many	TRBJ2-3	.	14	TGCGCCAGCAGCGGCGGACTTCGCACAGATACGCAGTATTTT	CASSGGLRTDTQYF
TRBV12-3/TRBV12-4	.	TRBJ1-2	TRBD1	14	TGTGCCAGCAGGTTAGGACAGGGGTTCTATGGCTACACCTTC	CASRLGQGFYGYTF
TRBV28	many	TRBJ2-7	TRBD1	13	TGTGCCAGCAGTTCCTCGACAGGGCACGAGCAGTACTTC	CASSSSTGHEQYF
TRBV20-1	.	TRBJ2-7	.	11	TGCGGGGAGGGGGATTCCTACGAGCAGTACTTC	CGEGDSYEQYF
TRBV27	.	TRBJ1-5	.	17	TGTGCCAGCAGTACTATATCCAACTTTGGGAGCAATCAGCCCCAGCATTTT	CASSTISNFGSNQPQHF
TRBV15	many	TRBJ1-2	.	15	TGTGCCACCAGCAGAGATTCTTTAAGGGGCTATGGCTACACCTTC	CATSRDSLRGYGYTF
TRBV20-1	.	TRBJ2-7	.	15	TGCAGTGCTAGAGGGGCGGGGGCCCCCCTCTACGAGCAGTACTTC	CSARGAGAPLYEQYF
TRBV6-2/TRBV6-3	few	TRBJ1-1	.	17	TGTGCCAGCAGTTACGGGCAGGGAATAACCCCGAACACTGAAGCTTTCTTT	CASSYGQGITPNTEAFF
TRBV7-9	few	TRBJ2-1	TRBD1	16	TGTGCCAGCAGCTCATCTAATTCAGACAGGGTCGAAGAGCAGTTCTTC	CASSSSNSDRVEEQFF
TRBV10-3	many	TRBJ2-3	TRBD2	17	TGTGCCATCAGTGAGTCAAGAAGCGGGGAAAGCACAGATACGCAGTATTTT	CAISESRSGESTDTQYF
TRBV24-1	few	TRBJ1-5	TRBD1	14	TGTGCCACCAGCGAGACAGGGGCAAATCAGCCCCAGCATTTT	CATSETGANQPQHF
TRBV6-2/TRBV6-3	.	TRBJ1-2	.	13	TGTGCCAGCAGTTACACCACTAACTATGGCTACACCTTC	CASSYTTNYGYTF
TRBV4-3	.	TRBJ2-7	TRBD1	16	TGCGCCAGCAGTCCTTACATGGGACAGGCAACCTACGAGCAGTACTTC	CASSPYMGQATYEQYF
TRBV28	few	TRBJ2-5	.	14	TGTGCCAGCAGTTTACCCATCTACCAAGAGACCCAGTACTTC	CASSLPIYQETQYF
TRBV9	many	TRBJ2-6	.	17	TGTGCCAGCAGCGTAGTGGCACCAAGCTCTGGGGCCAACGTCCTGACTTTC	CASSVVAPSSGANVLTF
TRBV14	.	TRBJ2-7	.	15	TGTGCCAGCAGCCAAGGGCAGGGGGGATTCTACGCGCAGTACTTC	CASSQGQGGFYAQYF
TRBV4-3	.	TRBJ2-7	.	16	TGCGCCAGCAGCCAAGATCTTGGCGGGAACTCCTACGAGCAGTACTTC	CASSQDLGGNSYEQYF
TRBV11-2	.	TRBJ2-7	.	15	TGTGCCAGCAGCTTAGTTACTTCATCCTATTACGAGCAGTACTTC	CASSLVTSSYYEQYF
TRBV12-3/TRBV12-4	many	TRBJ2-6	TRBD1	20	TGTGCCAGCAGTTTTTGGCCCTACGGGACAGATAGCTCTGGGGCCAACGTCCTGACTTTC	CASSFWPYGTDSSGANVLTF
TRBV9	few	TRBJ2-3	.	16	TGTGCCAGCAGCGCCCCCCGTGAGTCGGGTGAGGATACGCAGTATTTT	CASSAPRESGEDTQYF
TRBV12-5	.	TRBJ2-1	TRBD1	15	TGTGCTAGTGGTTTTGGGACAGGGCTCCTGGATGAGCAGCTCTTC	CASGFGTGLLDEQLF
TRBV13	.	TRBJ1-5	.	15	TGTGCCAGCAGCTTAGGCCGCAGGGGCAATCAGCCCCAGCATTTT	CASSLGRRGNQPQHF
TRBV19	.	TRBJ2-5	.	13	TGTGCCAGTAGTATCCGCGGCGGAGAGACCCAGTACTTC	CASSIRGGETQYF